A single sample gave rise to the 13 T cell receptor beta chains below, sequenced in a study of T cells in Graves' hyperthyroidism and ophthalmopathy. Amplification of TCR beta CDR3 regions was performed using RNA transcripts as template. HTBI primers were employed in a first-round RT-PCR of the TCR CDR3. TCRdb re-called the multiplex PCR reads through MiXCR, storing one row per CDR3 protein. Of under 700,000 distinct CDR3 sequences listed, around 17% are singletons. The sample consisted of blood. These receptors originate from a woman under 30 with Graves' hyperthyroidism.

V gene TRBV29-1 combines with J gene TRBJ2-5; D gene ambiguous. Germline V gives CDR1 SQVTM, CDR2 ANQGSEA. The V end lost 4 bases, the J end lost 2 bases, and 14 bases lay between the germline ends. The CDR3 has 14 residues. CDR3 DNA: TGCAGCGTTGGGTTACTCCTAAAACAAGAGACCCAGTACTTC. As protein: CSVGLLLKQETQYF.

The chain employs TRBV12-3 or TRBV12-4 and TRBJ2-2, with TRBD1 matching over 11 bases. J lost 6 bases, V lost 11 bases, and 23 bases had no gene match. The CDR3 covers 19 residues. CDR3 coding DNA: TGTGCCGCGGATTTTTCTGGAGGGGACAGGGGGTTTGGCGCCGGGGAGCTGTTTTTT. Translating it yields CAADFSGGDRGFGAGELFF.

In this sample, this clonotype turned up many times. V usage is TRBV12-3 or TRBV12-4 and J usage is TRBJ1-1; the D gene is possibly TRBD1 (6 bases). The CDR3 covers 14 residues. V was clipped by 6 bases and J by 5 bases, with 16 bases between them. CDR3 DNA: TGTGCCAGCAGCCCACAGGGTTCGGGGACTGAAGCTTTCTTT. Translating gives CASSPQGSGTEAFF.

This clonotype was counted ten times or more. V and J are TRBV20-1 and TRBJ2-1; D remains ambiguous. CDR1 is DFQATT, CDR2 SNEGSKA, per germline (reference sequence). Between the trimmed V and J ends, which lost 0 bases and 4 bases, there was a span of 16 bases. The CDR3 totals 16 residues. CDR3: CSARDDWGRQYNEQFF. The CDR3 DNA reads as TGCAGTGCTAGAGATGACTGGGGTAGACAATACAATGAGCAGTTCTTC.

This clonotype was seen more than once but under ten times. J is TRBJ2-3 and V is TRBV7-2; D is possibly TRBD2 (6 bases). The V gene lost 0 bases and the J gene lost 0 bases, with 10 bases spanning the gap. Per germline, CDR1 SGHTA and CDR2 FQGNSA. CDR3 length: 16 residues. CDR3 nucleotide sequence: TGTGCCAGCAGCTTAGCGGTGGCGGGGAGCACAGATACGCAGTATTTT. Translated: CASSLAVAGSTDTQYF.

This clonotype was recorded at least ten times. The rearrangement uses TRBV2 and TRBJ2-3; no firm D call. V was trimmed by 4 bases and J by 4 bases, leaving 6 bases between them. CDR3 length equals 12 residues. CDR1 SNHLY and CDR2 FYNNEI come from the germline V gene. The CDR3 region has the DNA TGTGCCAGCAGTGTCTGGGCAGATACGCAGTATTTT. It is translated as CASSVWADTQYF.

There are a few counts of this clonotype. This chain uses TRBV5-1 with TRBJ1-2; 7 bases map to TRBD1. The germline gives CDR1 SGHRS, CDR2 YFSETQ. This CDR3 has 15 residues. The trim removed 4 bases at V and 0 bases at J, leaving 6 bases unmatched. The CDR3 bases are TGCGCCAGCAGCACCCGACAGGGTCCTAACTATGGCTACACCTTC. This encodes CASSTRQGPNYGYTF.

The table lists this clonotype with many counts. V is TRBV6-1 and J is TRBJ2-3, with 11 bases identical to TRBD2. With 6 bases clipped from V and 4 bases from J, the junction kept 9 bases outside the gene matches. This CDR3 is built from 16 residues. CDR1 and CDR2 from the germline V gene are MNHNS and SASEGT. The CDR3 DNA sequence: TGTGCCAGCAGAAACCAACTAGCGGGAGTTCCAGATACGCAGTATTTT. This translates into CASRNQLAGVPDTQYF.

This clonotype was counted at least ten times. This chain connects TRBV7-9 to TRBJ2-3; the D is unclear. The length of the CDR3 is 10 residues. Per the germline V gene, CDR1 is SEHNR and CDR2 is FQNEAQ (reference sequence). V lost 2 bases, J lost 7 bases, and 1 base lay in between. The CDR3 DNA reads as TGTGCCAGCAGCTTAAATACGCAGTATTTT. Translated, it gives CASSLNTQYF.

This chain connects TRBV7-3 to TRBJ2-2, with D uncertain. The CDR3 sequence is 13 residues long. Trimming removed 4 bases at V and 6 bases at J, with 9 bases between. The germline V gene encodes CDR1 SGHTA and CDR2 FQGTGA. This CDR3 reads CASSYDSPGELFF. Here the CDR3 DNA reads TGTGCCAGCAGCTATGATTCACCCGGGGAGCTGTTTTTT.

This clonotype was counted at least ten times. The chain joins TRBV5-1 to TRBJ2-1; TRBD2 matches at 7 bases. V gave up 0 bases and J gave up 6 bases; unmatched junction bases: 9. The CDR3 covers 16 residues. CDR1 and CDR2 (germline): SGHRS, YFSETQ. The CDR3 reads CASSLVTSTGVNEQFF. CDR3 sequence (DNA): TGCGCCAGCAGCTTGGTGACTAGCACTGGAGTCAATGAGCAGTTCTTC.

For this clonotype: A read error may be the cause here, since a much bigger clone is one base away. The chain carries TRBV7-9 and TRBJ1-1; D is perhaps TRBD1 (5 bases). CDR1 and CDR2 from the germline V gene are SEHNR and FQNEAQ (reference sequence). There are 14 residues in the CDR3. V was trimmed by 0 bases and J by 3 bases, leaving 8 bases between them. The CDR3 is CASSLARADTEAFF. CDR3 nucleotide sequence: TGTGCCAGCAGCTTAGCCAGGGCCGACACTGAAGCTTTCTTT.

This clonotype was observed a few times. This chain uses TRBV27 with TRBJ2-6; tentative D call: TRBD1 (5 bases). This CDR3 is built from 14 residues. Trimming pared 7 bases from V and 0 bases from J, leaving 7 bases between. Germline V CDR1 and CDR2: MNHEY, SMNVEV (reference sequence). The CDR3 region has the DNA TGTGCCAGCACCCAGGGCTCTGGGGCCAACGTCCTGACTTTC. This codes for CASTQGSGANVLTF.